A selection of T cell receptor beta chains follows, all from one sample in a study of CD8+ T cells in alopecia areata. Repertoires were generated with immunoSEQ multiplex PCR, while TCRdb's copy carries only in-frame clones and drops some. The sample has roughly 200,000 clones, 40% to 55% seen once. Sequencing used CD4+ T cells sorted from blood, obtained at approximately week 36, from a patient treated with tofacitinib. These receptor sequences come from a human donor with alopecia areata. CDR3s include the opening cysteine and the closing phenylalanine or tryptophan. Each record gives: V gene, D gene, clone size, J gene, CDR3 protein, CDR3 DNA. D genes are given only for firm matches. Clone sizes are given selectively: once, few, many, or a class where the clone is expanded.

V gene: TRBV27
D gene: .
clone size: .
J gene: TRBJ2-2
CDR3 protein: CASSSQGSVMNTGELFF
CDR3 DNA: TGTGCCAGCAGTTCCCAAGGTAGCGTGATGAACACCGGGGAGCTGTTTTTT

V gene: TRBV6-1
D gene: TRBD2
clone size: .
J gene: TRBJ2-4
CDR3 protein: CASSGTSGSWGRTKNIQYF
CDR3 DNA: TGTGCCAGCAGTGGGACTAGCGGGAGTTGGGGACGGACGAAAAACATTCAGTACTTC

V gene: TRBV19
D gene: .
clone size: .
J gene: TRBJ2-3
CDR3 protein: CASAKRQSDTQYF
CDR3 DNA: TGTGCCAGCGCCAAAAGGCAATCAGATACGCAGTATTTT

V gene: TRBV7-2
D gene: TRBD2
clone size: few
J gene: TRBJ2-3
CDR3 protein: CASSFRGSGTDTQYF
CDR3 DNA: TGTGCCAGCAGCTTTCGCGGGAGTGGCACAGATACGCAGTATTTT

V gene: TRBV6-6
D gene: .
clone size: .
J gene: TRBJ2-7
CDR3 protein: CASSTDSPYEQYF
CDR3 DNA: TGTGCCAGCAGCACCGACAGCCCCTACGAGCAGTACTTC

V gene: TRBV14
D gene: .
clone size: few
J gene: TRBJ2-5
CDR3 protein: CASSQLEVRETQYF
CDR3 DNA: TGTGCCAGCAGCCAATTAGAAGTAAGGGAGACCCAGTACTTC

V gene: TRBV7-2
D gene: TRBD1
clone size: .
J gene: TRBJ1-2
CDR3 protein: CASSLRDSYYGYTF
CDR3 DNA: TGTGCCAGCAGCTTAAGGGACAGCTACTATGGCTACACCTTC

V gene: TRBV7-2
D gene: TRBD2
clone size: few
J gene: TRBJ2-7
CDR3 protein: CASRHTSGSVPYEQYF
CDR3 DNA: TGTGCCAGCAGACATACTAGCGGGAGTGTCCCCTACGAGCAGTACTTC

V gene: TRBV9
D gene: .
clone size: .
J gene: TRBJ1-5
CDR3 protein: CASSLSPNQPQHF
CDR3 DNA: TGTGCCAGCAGCCTCTCCCCGAACCAGCCCCAGCATTTT

V gene: TRBV9
D gene: .
clone size: .
J gene: TRBJ2-2
CDR3 protein: CASSVVRLANTGELFF
CDR3 DNA: TGTGCCAGCAGCGTAGTCAGACTAGCGAACACCGGGGAGCTGTTTTTT

V gene: TRBV18
D gene: .
clone size: .
J gene: TRBJ2-7
CDR3 protein: CASSPRGRTYEQYF
CDR3 DNA: TGTGCCAGCTCACCACGGGGGAGGACCTACGAGCAGTACTTC

V gene: TRBV6-6
D gene: .
clone size: .
J gene: TRBJ2-5
CDR3 protein: CASSFTTAQETQYF
CDR3 DNA: TGTGCCAGCAGTTTCACGACAGCCCAAGAGACCCAGTACTTC

V gene: TRBV5-1
D gene: TRBD2
clone size: .
J gene: TRBJ2-3
CDR3 protein: CASSSPSGRARDTQYF
CDR3 DNA: TGCGCCAGCAGCTCCCCTAGCGGGAGGGCGAGGGATACGCAGTATTTT

V gene: TRBV30
D gene: .
clone size: .
J gene: TRBJ1-5
CDR3 protein: CAWSRRGSQPQHF
CDR3 DNA: TGTGCCTGGAGTCGTAGGGGCTCCCAGCCCCAGCATTTT

V gene: TRBV2
D gene: .
clone size: .
J gene: TRBJ2-6
CDR3 protein: CASTVSYSTGANVLTF
CDR3 DNA: TGTGCCAGCACAGTCAGCTATTCTACTGGGGCCAACGTCCTGACTTTC

V gene: TRBV28
D gene: .
clone size: .
J gene: TRBJ1-2
CDR3 protein: CASTPGSVSYGYTF
CDR3 DNA: TGTGCCAGCACCCCTGGCAGCGTCTCCTATGGCTACACCTTC

V gene: TRBV18
D gene: TRBD2
clone size: .
J gene: TRBJ2-3
CDR3 protein: CASSPARGGAGDTQYF
CDR3 DNA: TGTGCCAGCTCACCTGCCCGGGGAGGGGCAGGAGATACGCAGTATTTT

V gene: TRBV9
D gene: .
clone size: .
J gene: TRBJ1-4
CDR3 protein: CASSARTGQDYEKLFF
CDR3 DNA: TGTGCCAGCAGCGCGAGAACGGGCCAGGACTACGAAAAACTGTTTTTT

V gene: TRBV7-9
D gene: .
clone size: few
J gene: TRBJ2-6
CDR3 protein: CASSLVRGGPGVGANVLTF
CDR3 DNA: TGTGCCAGCAGCTTGGTCCGAGGAGGCCCAGGAGTTGGGGCCAACGTCCTGACTTTC

V gene: TRBV29-1
D gene: .
clone size: .
J gene: TRBJ2-1
CDR3 protein: CSAAGGTSSYNEQFF
CDR3 DNA: TGCAGCGCTGCCGGGGGAACGAGCTCCTACAATGAGCAGTTCTTC

V gene: TRBV4-1
D gene: .
clone size: .
J gene: TRBJ2-5
CDR3 protein: CASSQPPAETQYF
CDR3 DNA: TGCGCCAGCAGCCAACCCCCGGCAGAGACCCAGTACTTC

V gene: TRBV19
D gene: .
clone size: .
J gene: TRBJ1-2
CDR3 protein: CASTTGSSLANYGYTF
CDR3 DNA: TGTGCCAGTACCACCGGGTCCTCCCTAGCTAACTATGGCTACACCTTC

V gene: TRBV5-1
D gene: TRBD2
clone size: .
J gene: TRBJ2-7
CDR3 protein: CASSRTSGYEQYF
CDR3 DNA: TGCGCCAGCAGCCGGACTAGCGGCTACGAGCAGTACTTC

V gene: TRBV6-6
D gene: .
clone size: .
J gene: TRBJ2-4
CDR3 protein: CASTTGVGKNIQYF
CDR3 DNA: TGTGCCAGCACGACGGGAGTCGGCAAAAACATTCAGTACTTC

V gene: TRBV5-1
D gene: .
clone size: .
J gene: TRBJ2-5
CDR3 protein: CASSLGQKETQYF
CDR3 DNA: TGCGCCAGCAGCTTGGGGCAGAAAGAGACCCAGTACTTC

V gene: TRBV29-1
D gene: .
clone size: few
J gene: TRBJ1-1
CDR3 protein: CSVGNTEAFF
CDR3 DNA: TGCAGCGTGGGGAACACTGAAGCTTTCTTT

V gene: TRBV7-2
D gene: TRBD1
clone size: .
J gene: TRBJ2-7
CDR3 protein: CASRPTGALKQYF
CDR3 DNA: TGTGCCAGCAGGCCGACAGGGGCCCTGAAGCAGTACTTC

V gene: TRBV6-6
D gene: .
clone size: .
J gene: TRBJ2-5
CDR3 protein: CAKETQYF
CDR3 DNA: TGTGCGAAGGAGACCCAGTACTTC

V gene: TRBV7-2
D gene: TRBD2
clone size: .
J gene: TRBJ2-7
CDR3 protein: CASSSVAGGPGAEQYF
CDR3 DNA: TGTGCCAGCAGCTCCGTAGCGGGAGGGCCAGGGGCCGAGCAGTACTTC

V gene: TRBV29-1
D gene: TRBD2
clone size: .
J gene: TRBJ2-1
CDR3 protein: CSAEGTSGTDEQFF
CDR3 DNA: TGCAGCGCTGAGGGGACTAGCGGCACGGATGAGCAGTTCTTC

V gene: TRBV11-2
D gene: .
clone size: .
J gene: TRBJ2-2
CDR3 protein: CASSLGQNTGELFF
CDR3 DNA: TGTGCCAGCAGCTTGGGACAGAACACCGGGGAGCTGTTTTTT

V gene: TRBV30
D gene: .
clone size: .
J gene: TRBJ1-4
CDR3 protein: CAWSSGSSNEKLFF
CDR3 DNA: TGTGCCTGGAGTTCGGGGTCATCTAATGAAAAACTGTTTTTT

V gene: TRBV4-1
D gene: .
clone size: .
J gene: TRBJ2-5
CDR3 protein: CASSQGVGSAQETQYF
CDR3 DNA: TGCGCCAGCAGCCAAGGGGTGGGCAGTGCCCAAGAGACCCAGTACTTC

V gene: TRBV6-5
D gene: .
clone size: many
J gene: TRBJ2-1
CDR3 protein: CASSYGVGQFF
CDR3 DNA: TGTGCCAGCAGTTACGGAGTTGGGCAGTTCTTC

V gene: TRBV5-1
D gene: .
clone size: .
J gene: TRBJ2-7
CDR3 protein: CASSSLGSEQYF
CDR3 DNA: TGCGCCAGCAGCTCTTTGGGCTCCGAGCAGTACTTC

V gene: TRBV6-1
D gene: .
clone size: .
J gene: TRBJ2-5
CDR3 protein: CAIRGETQYF
CDR3 DNA: TGTGCCATCCGAGGGGAGACCCAGTACTTC

V gene: TRBV5-6
D gene: TRBD2
clone size: .
J gene: TRBJ2-3
CDR3 protein: CASSSSGTSRTDTQYF
CDR3 DNA: TGTGCCAGCAGCTCATCCGGGACTAGTAGAACAGATACGCAGTATTTT

V gene: TRBV4-1
D gene: TRBD1
clone size: .
J gene: TRBJ1-4
CDR3 protein: CASSQEGTGYNEKLFF
CDR3 DNA: TGCGCCAGCAGCCAGGAAGGGACAGGGTATAATGAAAAACTGTTTTTT

V gene: TRBV5-4
D gene: TRBD2
clone size: .
J gene: TRBJ2-1
CDR3 protein: CASSLPSSGITSNNEQFF
CDR3 DNA: TGTGCCAGCAGCTTGCCCTCTAGCGGGATCACCTCGAACAATGAGCAGTTCTTC

V gene: TRBV7-6
D gene: TRBD2
clone size: .
J gene: TRBJ2-7
CDR3 protein: CASSLGGGGTYEQYF
CDR3 DNA: TGTGCCAGCAGCCTGGGCGGCGGGGGGACCTACGAGCAGTACTTC

V gene: TRBV18
D gene: .
clone size: .
J gene: TRBJ1-2
CDR3 protein: CASSVDRNYGYTF
CDR3 DNA: TGTGCCAGCTCAGTCGACAGGAACTATGGCTACACCTTC

V gene: TRBV5-1
D gene: TRBD2
clone size: .
J gene: TRBJ2-1
CDR3 protein: CASSPQAGGRNNEQFF
CDR3 DNA: TGCGCCAGCAGCCCCCAAGCGGGAGGAAGGAACAATGAGCAGTTCTTC

V gene: TRBV30
D gene: .
clone size: .
J gene: TRBJ1-3
CDR3 protein: CAWGLRRHSGNTIYF
CDR3 DNA: TGTGCCTGGGGCTTGAGAAGGCACTCTGGAAACACCATATATTTT

V gene: TRBV14
D gene: .
clone size: few
J gene: TRBJ2-7
CDR3 protein: CASSGLGLLYEQYF
CDR3 DNA: TGTGCCAGCTCCGGTTTGGGACTCCTCTACGAGCAGTACTTC

V gene: TRBV28
D gene: .
clone size: .
J gene: TRBJ2-5
CDR3 protein: CASSTEWTQYF
CDR3 DNA: TGTGCCAGCAGCACCGAGTGGACCCAGTACTTC

V gene: TRBV7-3
D gene: TRBD1
clone size: .
J gene: TRBJ2-1
CDR3 protein: CASSQIGTGVLNEQFF
CDR3 DNA: TGTGCCAGCAGCCAAATCGGGACAGGGGTCTTGAATGAGCAGTTCTTC

V gene: TRBV18
D gene: .
clone size: .
J gene: TRBJ2-5
CDR3 protein: CASSPRRVQETQYF
CDR3 DNA: TGTGCCAGCTCACCGAGGCGAGTACAAGAGACCCAGTACTTC

V gene: TRBV10-3
D gene: .
clone size: .
J gene: TRBJ1-4
CDR3 protein: CAISAGRNEKLFF
CDR3 DNA: TGTGCCATCAGTGCTGGGAGAAATGAAAAACTGTTTTTT

V gene: TRBV29-1
D gene: TRBD1
clone size: .
J gene: TRBJ2-7
CDR3 protein: CNVEGTGLYEQYF
CDR3 DNA: TGCAACGTTGAGGGGACAGGGCTCTACGAGCAGTACTTC

V gene: TRBV30
D gene: .
clone size: .
J gene: TRBJ1-1
CDR3 protein: CAWGPRGTEAFF
CDR3 DNA: TGTGCCTGGGGACCAAGGGGAACTGAAGCTTTCTTT

V gene: TRBV9
D gene: .
clone size: .
J gene: TRBJ2-1
CDR3 protein: CASSVGVDNEQFF
CDR3 DNA: TGTGCCAGCAGCGTAGGGGTGGACAATGAGCAGTTCTTC

V gene: TRBV9
D gene: .
clone size: .
J gene: TRBJ2-1
CDR3 protein: CASSPWTASYNNEQFF
CDR3 DNA: TGTGCCAGCAGCCCCTGGACAGCGTCTTATAACAATGAGCAGTTCTTC

V gene: TRBV5-6
D gene: .
clone size: .
J gene: TRBJ1-1
CDR3 protein: CASSLGISGKAFF
CDR3 DNA: TGTGCCAGCAGCTTGGGAATATCCGGGAAGGCTTTCTTT

V gene: TRBV7-6
D gene: TRBD1
clone size: few
J gene: TRBJ1-4
CDR3 protein: CASSRDGDSGEKLFF
CDR3 DNA: TGTGCCAGCAGCCGGGACGGGGACAGCGGTGAAAAACTGTTTTTT

V gene: TRBV4-2
D gene: TRBD2
clone size: .
J gene: TRBJ2-1
CDR3 protein: CASSQDLTSGSLYEQFF
CDR3 DNA: TGTGCCAGCAGCCAAGATCTAACTAGCGGGAGTCTCTATGAGCAGTTCTTC